This TCR beta chain comes out of a study of CXCR3-negative and CXCR3-positive naive CD8 T cells (dated by TCRdb to between 2018 and 2021). For the wider study: In total, 130 million to 150 million TRB reads were obtained, or roughly 1.5 +/- 0.3 million reads per library. The diversity and physicochemical repertoire analyses included more than nine donors pooled from two independent experiments. For the TRBV-TRBJ cluster analysis, the naive subsets came from about five donors, while the memory cells came from 3 donors.

Each CD8+ T cell subset was flow-sorted in triplicate, and 300,000 or so cells per subset were placed directly into RLT lysis buffer. To exclude memory contaminants, naive CD8+ T cells were stringently defined as CD45RO-CCR7+CD27+CD95-. Using standard density gradient centrifugation, peripheral blood mononuclear cells were isolated from buffy coats. Naive CXCR3-negative and CXCR3-positive CD8+ T cells were flow-sorted on a FACSAria III. Total RNA was extracted from sorted cells using an RNeasy Mini Kit. Reading the germline V gene (reference sequence) gives CDR1 GTSNPN and CDR2 SVGIG. From cysteine to phenylalanine, the CDR3 is 12 amino acids long. The entry carries no DNA sequence. A remark on this clonotype: The antigen it recognizes is unknown.

On the study overall, not on this receptor specifically: Within the same donor, TRBV-TRBJ usage looked similar between naive CXCR3-negative and CXCR3-positive cells, but memory cells had distinct patterns. CXCR3 expression partially decreased after cryopreservation, so most assays used freshly isolated PBMCs. Surface CD5, linked to self-reactivity in mice, was comparable between naive subsets; TCR interaction strength was therefore also inferred from TRB CDR3 physicochemical properties. Comparably high repertoire diversity was found in both naive subsets, whereas much lower repertoire diversity was found in memory CD8+ T cells. TRB CDR3s from CXCR3-positive naive cells showed higher hydrophobicity (lower Kidera factor 4), lower energy, and higher strength and volume indices than CXCR3-negative naive cells.

TCRdb records NextSeq 550 as the sequencer. The Human TCR Profiling Kit (MiLaboratory) was used to make UMI-labeled 5' RACE TRB cDNA libraries. cDNA synthesis used the entire amount of extracted RNA, and PCR amplification then used the entire amount of cDNA produced. Libraries were prepared in parallel using an identical number of PCR cycles. The authors processed their data as follows. About 53,000 +/- 9,400 unique UMI-labeled TRB cDNA molecules per library were extracted with MIGEC and MiXCR, with at least two reads per UMI required. On average, each library contained approximately 40,000 +/- 10,000 functional in-frame TRB CDR3 nucleotide clonotypes without stop codons. Diversity metrics, including normalized Shannon-Wiener and Chao1, were computed in VDJtools after downsampling to 5000 UMI-labeled TRB molecules per sample. For the central five CDR3 residues, VDJtools calculated physicochemical properties weighted by clonotype size, namely interaction energy, strength, volume and Kidera factor 4. TCRdb reprocessed the public reads and reports one entry per CDR3 protein sequence, without DNA. What appears here as the V and J calls and clone size reflects TCRdb's work, not the paper's. The table for this sample shows 100,000 to 150,000 distinct CDR3 sequences. Under 0.75% of the sample is taken by the ten largest.

Material: naive CXCR3+ CD8+ T cells from blood. In the paper's terms, the cell subset or site label means: CD45RO-CCR7+CD27+CD95- naive CD8+ T cells expressing CXCR3 (TNR3+). Recombination connected TRBV30 to TRBJ2-1. This receptor was identified in a human donor in good health. Some clones in this sample may be carry-over from other donors' samples. Here the CDR3 is given as CAWSVGFDEQFF.